The clone carrying this T cell receptor beta chain has just a few counts. Antigen unknown. Treatment of the sample: oral pan-JAK inhibitor, 5-10 mg twice daily. The data stem from a study of CD8+ T cells in alopecia areata. Study results and caveats: Higher clonality and more expanded CD8+ clones appeared in lesional than normal scalp. Patients showed less clear TCR sequence sharing than mice, possibly partly because of HLA diversity.

Losses at the gene ends were 5 bases for V and 4 bases for J; bases not matched to a gene: 20. The germline CDR1 and CDR2 sequences are SQVTM and ANQGSEA. The CDR3 loop spans 17 amino acids. The sequencing template was cDNA reverse transcribed from extracted RNA. Here immunoSEQ multiplex PCR was the method, and the copy in TCRdb shows in-frame clones only, minus some. Of over 150,000 clones detected, approximately 57% appear once; the ten largest clones hold approximately 15%. This specimen was CD4+ T cells sorted from blood, taken at week 24, from a patient treated with tofacitinib. This sequence joins TRBV29-1 and TRBJ2-7; 7 nucleotides match TRBD1. This clonotype originated in a human donor with alopecia areata. CDR3 region: CSVQDRPRLSGNYEQYF. The CDR3, as DNA: TGCAGCGTTCAGGACAGGCCACGATTGTCCGGAAATTACGAGCAGTACTTC.